This T cell receptor beta chain was recorded in a study of graft-versus-host responses after intestinal transplantation. Study overall: All recipients were transplanted with multivisceral, liver-intestinal, or isolated intestinal grafts.

The CDR3 length is 15 residues. V shed 2 bases and J shed 6 bases, with 14 bases lying between them. The V gene's germline CDR1 is SGHTA and CDR2 FQGTGA. The table came from immunoSEQ multiplex PCR; TCRdb's copy has only in-frame clones and leaves some out. Among tens of thousands of clones listed, 80% to 95% were seen once. Of note for this clone: Its specificity is not known.

The posterior iliac crest or another site supplied bone marrow after transplant. Study findings and constraints: Analysis identified GvH clones in recipient marrow, with some appearing first in ileum or blood.

Material: bone marrow, obtained 700 to 850 days after intestinal transplantation. The chain uses TRBV7-3 and TRBJ2-1; a weak D match, TRBD2 (5 bases). This TCR was recovered from a human patient who received an intestinal transplant, so some T cells may come from the graft donor. CDR3 residues: CASSLEASHVNEQFF. The CDR3 nucleotides read TGTGCCAGCAGCTTAGAGGCTAGCCATGTCAATGAGCAGTTCTTC.